This TCR beta chain was recorded in a study of prognosis after radiotherapy for stage I lung cancer. For the study at large: SBRT spanned 3 to 5 fractions, reaching a biologically effective dose of at least 100 Gy.

The authors amplified TCR beta CDR3 from genomic DNA using two-round multiplex PCR. Round-one PCR had primers specific to each TRBV and TRBJ gene. Each CDR3 protein is one row after TCRdb ran MiXCR on the multiplex PCR reads. The data contain roughly 15,000 distinct CDR3 sequences, around 40% of them singletons. Germline-derived CDR1 and CDR2 are DFQATT and SNEGSKA (reference sequence). CDR3 length: 13 residues. Trimming removed 1 base from V and 0 bases from J, with 6 bases in between. The sample holds many counts of this clonotype. This chain joins TRBV20-1 and TRBJ2-5, with a tentative D call TRBD2 (5 bases). The sample here was PBMCs, taken before or after stereotactic body radiation therapy (not recorded which). This receptor was taken from a donor over 45 with non-small cell lung cancer. For the CDR3, the DNA is TGCAGTGCTAGAGGAGGGCACCAAGAGACCCAGTACTTC. Amino acid sequence: CSARGGHQETQYF.